The rows below give T cell receptor beta chains drawn from one sample of a study of cytomegalovirus exposure and HLA in healthy donors. Produced via immunoSEQ multiplex PCR; TCRdb's table is partial and in-frame only. The sample's table shows about 140,000 clones. Sequenced input: PBMCs. Every receptor here comes from a woman aged 18-35 years in good health and CMV-seronegative. Both conserved end residues are part of each CDR3. D genes are given only for firm matches.

J | D | V | DNA | CDR3
TRBJ1-6 | NA | TRBV6-6 | TGTGCCAGCAGCCCGAGTTATAATTCACCCCTCCACTTT | CASSPSYNSPLHF
TRBJ2-4 | TRBD1 | TRBV9 | TGTGCCAGCAGCGCCGGACAGGTGGACATTCAGTACTTC | CASSAGQVDIQYF
TRBJ1-5 | NA | TRBV2 | TGTGCCAGCAGCACGGACAGAGGAGACAATCAGCCCCAGCATTTT | CASSTDRGDNQPQHF
TRBJ2-1 | TRBD2 | TRBV7-9 | TGTGCCAGCAGCTTAGCGGGAGGGCCCTCCTACAATGAGCAGTTCTTC | CASSLAGGPSYNEQFF
TRBJ1-1 | NA | TRBV15 | TGTGCCACCAGCAGAGACGCGCCGGGGAACACTGAAGCTTTCTTT | CATSRDAPGNTEAFF
TRBJ1-2 | NA | TRBV6-1 | TGTGCCAGCCGCACAGGCTATGGCTACACCTTC | CASRTGYGYTF
TRBJ1-1 | TRBD1 | TRBV29-1 | TGCAGCGTTGAAGGGGTACAGGGGGCAGGGGACACTGAAGCTTTCTTT | CSVEGVQGAGDTEAFF
TRBJ2-5 | NA | TRBV6-1 | TGTGCCAGCAGGATGGACAGAGGATTCAGAGAGACCCAGTACTTC | CASRMDRGFRETQYF
TRBJ2-7 | TRBD2 | TRBV7-6 | TGTGCCAGCAGCCCATTGGTAGCGGGAGGGCCTTACGAGCAGTACTTC | CASSPLVAGGPYEQYF
TRBJ1-3 | NA | TRBV30 | TGTGCCTGGAGTGTAGGGGGGGCGTATGGAAACACCATATATTTT | CAWSVGGAYGNTIYF
TRBJ1-3 | NA | TRBV9 | TGTGCCAGCAGCGTTTCAGGGTCTGGAAACACCATATATTTT | CASSVSGSGNTIYF
TRBJ1-2 | TRBD1 | TRBV6-4 | TGTGCCAGCAGTGAAACAGGGGGGGACTATGGCTACACCTTC | CASSETGGDYGYTF
TRBJ2-1 | TRBD2 | TRBV9 | TGTGCCAGCAGCCCAACTAGCGGGAGGTACAATGAGCAGTTCTTC | CASSPTSGRYNEQFF
TRBJ2-7 | TRBD1 | TRBV6-1 | TGTGCCAGCCGCGGGACAGGGATCTACGAGCAGTACTTC | CASRGTGIYEQYF
TRBJ2-3 | NA | TRBV11-2 | TGTGCCAGCAGCTTAGTAGTGTTAGATACGCAGTATTTT | CASSLVVLDTQYF
TRBJ1-1 | NA | TRBV7-3 | TGTGCCAGCAGCCCCACAGGGCCGAACACTGAAGCTTTCTTT | CASSPTGPNTEAFF
TRBJ2-1 | TRBD2 | TRBV19 | TGTGCCAGTACCATGCTTTCAGCGGGAGGGCCACAGTTCTTC | CASTMLSAGGPQFF
TRBJ1-5 | NA | TRBV2 | TGTGCCAGCAGTGAAGAGATAGCGGGCAATCAGCCCCAGCATTTT | CASSEEIAGNQPQHF
TRBJ2-3 | TRBD2 | TRBV4-1 | TGCGCCAGCAGCCAAGATCTACCTAGCGGGAGGGCGAGAAGCACAGATACGCAGTATTTT | CASSQDLPSGRARSTDTQYF
TRBJ2-1 | NA | TRBV30 | TGTGCCTGGAGTGTGGGGGAGGAGATCAATGAGCAGTTCTTC | CAWSVGEEINEQFF
TRBJ2-1 | NA | TRBV5-1 | TGCGCCAGCAGCCCCGGGACTTCGGTGGGGGAGCAGTTCTTC | CASSPGTSVGEQFF
TRBJ2-3 | NA | TRBV2 | TGTGCCAGCAGACGACTAGGCGGCACAGATACGCAGTATTTT | CASRRLGGTDTQYF
TRBJ1-1 | TRBD1 | TRBV6-6 | TGTGCCAGCAGTTACTCGCAGGGGGACGGAGCTTTCTTT | CASSYSQGDGAFF
TRBJ2-3 | NA | TRBV5-8 | TGTGCCAGCAGCCCCCGGGTTGCAGGGACAGATACGCAGTATTTT | CASSPRVAGTDTQYF
TRBJ2-1 | NA | TRBV27 | TGTGCCAGCAGTCCACTCTTAGGAGTAAAGTGGGAGCCTGGCAACAATGAGCAGTTCTTC | CASSPLLGVKWEPGNNEQFF
TRBJ1-5 | NA | TRBV19 | TGTGCCAGTACCCCAAACGGGGGGAATCAGCCCCAGCATTTT | CASTPNGGNQPQHF
TRBJ1-1 | NA | TRBV18 | TGTGCCAGCTCAAGGACAGAAAACACTGAAGCTTTCTTT | CASSRTENTEAFF
TRBJ1-2 | NA | TRBV30 | TGTGCCTGGAGTGTACTGGGCAGAAACTATGGCTACACCTTC | CAWSVLGRNYGYTF
TRBJ2-1 | TRBD2 | TRBV28 | TGTGCCAGCAGTTTACTAGCGGGAAACAATGAGCAGTTCTTC | CASSLLAGNNEQFF
TRBJ2-5 | TRBD2 | TRBV2 | TGTGCCAGCAGTGAAGGGACTAGCGGGGTTCAGACCCAGTACTTC | CASSEGTSGVQTQYF
TRBJ2-7 | TRBD2 | TRBV27 | TGTGCCAGCAGTTTAACGGGAGGGCCTTGGTACGAGCAGTACTTC | CASSLTGGPWYEQYF
TRBJ1-6 | TRBD1 | TRBV9 | TGTGCCAGCAGCACCAGACAGGGCTCACCCCTCCACTTT | CASSTRQGSPLHF
TRBJ2-2 | NA | TRBV7-2 | TGTGCCAGCAGCTACGACAGCGCGAACACCGGGGAGCTGTTTTTT | CASSYDSANTGELFF
TRBJ1-4 | TRBD1 | TRBV19 | TGTGCCAGTAGGACGACAGGGGCAGGGGAAAAACTGTTTTTT | CASRTTGAGEKLFF
TRBJ1-2 | NA | TRBV11-2 | TGTGCCAGCACCATCGGGGGGGGCAGGGCTGGCTACACCTTC | CASTIGGGRAGYTF
TRBJ1-1 | NA | TRBV11-2 | TGTGCCAGCAGCTTAGATCAGTCGGCTACAGGGTGGACTGAAGCTTTCTTT | CASSLDQSATGWTEAFF
TRBJ2-7 | NA | TRBV6-5 | TGTGCCAGCAGTTACTTACAGACGAGCTCCTACGAGCAGTACTTC | CASSYLQTSSYEQYF
TRBJ1-6 | NA | TRBV10-3 | TGTGCCATCAGTGAGGGAAATGCGGCACCCCTCCACTTT | CAISEGNAAPLHF
TRBJ2-2 | NA | TRBV28 | TGTGCCAGCAGTAGAGCCAGCGCGAACACCGGGGAGCTGTTTTTT | CASSRASANTGELFF
TRBJ2-3 | TRBD2 | TRBV4-3 | TGCGCCAGCAGCCAAGATTGGAGCGGGAGTGCAGATACGCAGTATTTT | CASSQDWSGSADTQYF
TRBJ2-7 | TRBD1 | TRBV27 | TGTGCCACCCCCAGGGGGCTCCACGAGCAGTACTTC | CATPRGLHEQYF
TRBJ2-1 | TRBD2 | TRBV6-5 | TGTGCCAGCAGTTTCACTAGCGGGAGAGGGTACAATGAGCAGTTCTTC | CASSFTSGRGYNEQFF
TRBJ2-1 | TRBD2 | TRBV29-1 | TGCAGCGCCGGACTAGCGGGATACAATGAGCAGTTCTTC | CSAGLAGYNEQFF
TRBJ2-1 | TRBD2 | TRBV7-6 | TGTGCCAGCAGCTTAGTTGGCGGGGGACGTCATGAGCAGTTCTTC | CASSLVGGGRHEQFF
TRBJ2-2 | TRBD2 | TRBV10-3 | TGTGCCATCAGGGGAGCGGGAGAGGAGATAAAGACCGGGGAGCTGTTTTTT | CAIRGAGEEIKTGELFF
TRBJ2-1 | TRBD1 | TRBV6-5 | TGTGCCAGCAGTAAAGGACAGGGGTCCTACAATGAGCAGTTCTTC | CASSKGQGSYNEQFF
TRBJ2-1 | TRBD2 | TRBV12-5 | TGTGCTAGTGTTATTATAGCGGGAGGGCCGAGGGATGAGCAGTTCTTC | CASVIIAGGPRDEQFF
TRBJ2-5 | NA | TRBV11-2 | TGTGCCAGCAGCTTAGACTGGGTCGGTTCGCGGGGAGAGACCCAGTACTTC | CASSLDWVGSRGETQYF
TRBJ1-4 | TRBD1 | TRBV6-5 | TGTGCCAGCAGTTACGGACAGGGCCATAATGAAAAACTGTTTTTT | CASSYGQGHNEKLFF
TRBJ1-4 | TRBD1 | TRBV28 | TGTGCCAGCAGCCCGACCGACCCGGGACAGGCCGTCTGGAAACTGTTTTTT | CASSPTDPGQAVWKLFF
TRBJ1-1 | TRBD1 | TRBV18 | TGTGCCAGCTCACCACTGGAAGGGACAGGGAACACTGAAGCTTTCTTT | CASSPLEGTGNTEAFF
TRBJ1-4 | NA | TRBV4-1 | TGCGCCAGCAGCCAAAATCCACAGGGCCTGGTGGATGAAAAACTGTTTTTT | CASSQNPQGLVDEKLFF
TRBJ2-5 | NA | TRBV7-9 | TGTGCCAGCAGCTTAGTAGGGGGAGAGACCCAGTACTTC | CASSLVGGETQYF
TRBJ2-1 | NA | TRBV6-1 | TGTGCCAGCAGAACCTTGGTAGCGGAGCAGTTCTTC | CASRTLVAEQFF
TRBJ1-2 | TRBD1 | TRBV5-1 | TGCGCCAGCAGCCCAGGGGACAGCCACTATGGCTACACCTTC | CASSPGDSHYGYTF
TRBJ2-1 | NA | TRBV9 | TGTGCCAGCAGCGTAGGCGGTAGCGGACCTTACAATGAGCAGTTCTTC | CASSVGGSGPYNEQFF
TRBJ1-4 | NA | TRBV25-1 | TGTGCCAGCAGAGAGACAGGCCCTGAAAAACTGTTTTTT | CASRETGPEKLFF
TRBJ2-1 | TRBD2 | TRBV7-2 | TGTGCCAGCAGCCGAGCGGGAGTAAACAATGAGCAGTTCTTC | CASSRAGVNNEQFF